The 20 T cell receptor beta chains reported below all come from one sample, sequenced in a study of Ad26.COV2.S vaccination and SARS-CoV-2 variants. Assay used: immunoSEQ multiplex PCR; TCRdb lists only in-frame clones, some missing. The sample lists about 420,000 clones; 88% were seen once. Treatment reported: about 20 received Ad26.COV2.S at low or high dose, single or two shots; about 5 received placebo; per-sample allocation not given. At day 63 after the first vaccine or placebo injection, samples were drawn. The specimen comprised peripheral blood, sampled in a trial of Ad26.COV2.S vaccine versus placebo. These TCRs come from a person between 18 and 65 years old who received the Ad26.COV2.S COVID-19 vaccine or a placebo.

This clone was picked up one time. V and J are TRBV5-1 and TRBJ1-5; D remains unclear. Germline V gene data show CDR1 as SGHRS and CDR2 as YFSETQ. The CDR3 consists of 14 residues. V lost 1 base, J lost 5 bases, and 10 bases lay in between. The CDR3 sequence is CASSLWAGDQPQHF. For the CDR3, the DNA is TGCGCCAGCAGCTTGTGGGCCGGAGATCAGCCCCAGCATTTT.

The rearrangement joins TRBV13 to TRBJ2-2; D is unclear. Germline V gene sequence: CDR1 PRHDT, CDR2 FYEKMQ (reference sequence). The CDR3 has 12 residues. V shed 5 bases and J shed 4 bases, with 5 bases lying between them. DNA for the CDR3: TGTGCCAGCAGCCTACTCACCGGGGAGCTGTTTTTT. This encodes CASSLLTGELFF. The full variable domain, in which reference TRBV13 and TRBJ2-2 provide the parts outside the CDR3, is AAGVIQSPRHLIKEKRETATLKCYPIPRHDTVYWYQQGPGQDPQFLISFYEKMQSDKGSIPDRFSAQQFSDYHSELNMSSLELGDSALYFCASSLLTGELFFGEGSRLTVL.

The V and J genes are TRBV6-6 and TRBJ2-7; D might be TRBD1 or TRBD2, each matching 6 bases. From germline, CDR1 is MNHNY and CDR2 SVGAGI (reference sequence). V lost 5 bases, J lost 5 bases, and 19 bases lay in between. This CDR3 comprises 15 residues. This CDR3 reads CASSRLGGLWDEQYF. For the CDR3, the DNA is TGTGCCAGCAGTAGACTAGGGGGGCTTTGGGACGAGCAGTACTTC.

The J gene is TRBJ2-1, the V gene TRBV10-1; 7 bases line up with TRBD2. The J segment lost 3 bases and the V segment lost 6 bases, leaving 8 bases of the junction unmatched. Germline CDR1 and CDR2: WNHNN and SYGVQD (reference sequence). This CDR3 region has 15 residues. Here the CDR3 reads CASSEISGDYNEQFF. The DNA for the CDR3 is TGCGCCAGCAGCGAGATCAGCGGGGACTACAATGAGCAGTTCTTC.

V is TRBV7-3 and J is TRBJ2-1, with TRBD1 matching over 9 bases. This CDR3 has 15 amino acids. CDR1 is SGHTA, CDR2 FQGTGA, per germline. V shed 5 bases, J shed 4 bases, and the junction held 6 bases outside the gene matches. The CDR3 region is CASSPQGQGYNEQFF. In nucleotides, the CDR3 is TGTGCCAGCAGCCCCCAAGGACAGGGGTACAATGAGCAGTTCTTC.

The chain links TRBV6-5 to TRBJ1-1; TRBD1 matches 9 bases. The germline CDR1 and CDR2 sequences are MNHEY and SVGAGI. This CDR3 has 14 amino acids. The J segment lost 4 bases and the V segment lost 7 bases, leaving 7 bases of the junction unmatched. The CDR3, as DNA: TGTGCCAGCACCCCGGGACAGGGTTTCACTGAAGCTTTCTTT. Its translation: CASTPGQGFTEAFF.

The gene calls are TRBV5-4 and TRBJ2-1; 8 nucleotides match TRBD1. Germline CDR1 SGHNT, CDR2 YYREEE (reference sequence). This CDR3 is 16 amino acids long. Trimming cost V 4 bases and J 8 bases; bases outside gene matches: 14. The CDR3 region is CASSQDGTGALYEQFF. The CDR3 coding sequence is TGTGCCAGCAGCCAAGACGGGACAGGTGCTCTCTATGAGCAGTTCTTC.

This chain connects TRBV6-5 to TRBJ2-7; a weak D match, TRBD2 (6 bases). In germline, CDR1 is MNHEY, CDR2 SVGAGI. Between the trimmed V and J ends, which lost 6 bases and 2 bases, there was a span of 17 bases. The length of the CDR3 is 15 residues. CDR3 loop: CASSPVGDWAYEQYF. For the CDR3, the DNA is TGTGCCAGCAGCCCGGTAGGGGACTGGGCCTACGAGCAGTACTTC.

This chain connects TRBV2 to TRBJ1-3, with D perhaps matching TRBD1 (6 bases). V lost 7 bases and J 5 bases, leaving 15 bases between the germline ends. Germline CDR1 is SNHLY and CDR2 is FYNNEI. The CDR3 runs 14 residues. Here the CDR3 DNA reads TGTGCCAGCATCCTCCGGGACACACGAAACACCATATATTTT. Translating gives CASILRDTRNTIYF.

This clone was counted ten times or more. The V call is TRBV7-2, the J call TRBJ2-7; D remains unclear. CDR1 SGHTA and CDR2 FQGNSA come from the germline V gene. V dropped 5 bases and J dropped 3 bases, with 14 bases sitting between them. The CDR3 consists of 14 residues. CDR3 amino acids: CASSRDSTNYEQYF. The CDR3 DNA follows: TGTGCCAGCAGCCGTGACTCCACCAACTACGAGCAGTACTTC.

The V gene is TRBV13, the J gene TRBJ2-3; TRBD1 agrees at 11 bases. This CDR3 region has 16 residues. J lost 6 bases, V lost 0 bases, and 5 bases had no gene match. Germline CDR1 and CDR2: PRHDT and FYEKMQ (reference sequence). The CDR3 DNA is TGTGCCAGCAGCTTAGGTGGACAGGGGGCATGGGATACGCAGTATTTT. Amino acid sequence: CASSLGGQGAWDTQYF.

This chain connects TRBV12-3 or TRBV12-4 to TRBJ1-1; D gene uncertain. The CDR3 is 13 amino acids. Between the trimmed V and J ends, which lost 5 bases and 1 base, there was a span of 8 bases. The CDR3 DNA sequence: TGTGCCAGCAGTACGCATACGAACACTGAAGCTTTCTTT. Protein product: CASSTHTNTEAFF.

The V call is TRBV7-9, the J call TRBJ1-1, with D hard to call. Germline V gene lookup returns CDR1 SEHNR and CDR2 FQNEAQ (reference sequence). The CDR3 extends over 12 amino acids. V lost 2 bases and J 6 bases, leaving 7 bases between the germline ends. CDR3 nucleotides: TGTGCCAGCAGCTTAATGAGCTCTGAAGCTTTCTTT. It is translated as CASSLMSSEAFF.

The V call is TRBV5-1, the J call TRBJ2-3; 10 bases are a match to TRBD1. The CDR3 is 15 amino acids. Germline V gene sequence: CDR1 SGHRS, CDR2 YFSETQ. The ends lost 0 bases at V and 4 bases at J; junction bases unmatched: 2. CDR3: CASSLEGQGSDTQYF. The CDR3 DNA reads as TGCGCCAGCAGCTTGGAGGGACAGGGGTCAGATACGCAGTATTTT.

This rearrangement joins TRBV28 to TRBJ2-7, with 9 nucleotides matching TRBD1. Per germline, CDR1 MDHEN and CDR2 SYDVKM. V lost 7 bases and J lost 2; bases outside the gene matches: 12. This CDR3 has 16 amino acids. CDR3 loop: CASINLRDRDTYEQYF. CDR3 bases: TGTGCCAGCATTAACCTCCGGGACAGGGACACCTACGAGCAGTACTTC.

A word on this clone: An end of the junction differs from the germline gene, which may be a read error. The chain links TRBV19 to TRBJ1-1; D call uncertain. Germline loops: CDR1 LNHDA, CDR2 SQIVND (reference sequence). This CDR3 contains 13 residues. As DNA, the CDR3 is TGTGCCAGTAGTTTGGGTGTGAAGACTGAAGCTTTCTTT. The encoded protein is CASSLGVKTEAFF.

This chain uses TRBV9 with TRBJ2-3, with D possibly being TRBD1 or TRBD2 (5 bases each). The ends were cut back, 4 bases at V and 0 bases at J, with 18 bases in the middle. Germline CDR1 SGDLS, CDR2 YYNGEE. This CDR3 contains 17 residues. The CDR3 here is CASSPDEGSHSTDTQYF. The CDR3 bases are TGTGCCAGCAGCCCTGACGAGGGGAGTCATAGCACAGATACGCAGTATTTT. The variable domain in full, completed from reference TRBV9 and TRBJ2-3, reads DSGVTQTPKHLITATGQRVTLRCSPRSGDLSVYWYQQSLDQGLQFLIQYYNGEERAKGNILERFSAQQFPDLHSELNLSSLELGDSALYFCASSPDEGSHSTDTQYFGPGTRLTVL.

This clone was detected only a few times. J is TRBJ2-7 and V is TRBV4-1; D is undetermined. V was clipped by 0 bases and J by 5 bases, with 8 bases between them. Germline V gene data show CDR1 as MGHRA and CDR2 as YSYEKL. The CDR3 totals 13 residues. The CDR3 DNA is TGCGCCAGCAGCCAAGAGGATCCGGACGAGCAGTACTTC. Its translation is CASSQEDPDEQYF.

About this clone: At the DNA level, this CDR3 is encoded by other sequences in the same sample as well. The rearrangement uses TRBV9 and TRBJ2-7; 10 bases align to TRBD2. This CDR3 is built from 15 residues. Looked up from germline, CDR1 is SGDLS and CDR2 is YYNGEE. Unmatched junction bases numbered 2, after V lost 0 bases and J lost 2 bases. The CDR3 sequence: CASSVGAGGPYEQYF. In DNA, the CDR3 is TGTGCCAGCAGCGTAGGAGCGGGGGGGCCCTACGAGCAGTACTTC.

V is TRBV5-4 and J is TRBJ2-3; D is unclear. V gave up 7 bases and J gave up 2 bases, with 8 bases separating them. Per germline, CDR1 SGHNT and CDR2 YYREEE (reference sequence). This CDR3 is built from 12 residues. The CDR3 DNA is TGTGCCAGCCCTTCCAACACAGATACGCAGTATTTT. It translates to CASPSNTDTQYF.